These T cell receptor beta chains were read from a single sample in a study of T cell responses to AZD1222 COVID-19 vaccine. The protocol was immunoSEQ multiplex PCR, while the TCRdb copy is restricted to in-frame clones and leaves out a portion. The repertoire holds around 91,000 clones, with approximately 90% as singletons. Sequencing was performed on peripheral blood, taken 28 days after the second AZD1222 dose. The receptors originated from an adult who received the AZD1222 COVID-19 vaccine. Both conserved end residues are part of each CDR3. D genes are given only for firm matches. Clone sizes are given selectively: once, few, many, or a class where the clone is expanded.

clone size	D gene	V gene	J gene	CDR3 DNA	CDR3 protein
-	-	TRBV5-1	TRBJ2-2	TGCGCCAGCAGCTGGTCGGGACTCAACACCGGGGAGCTGTTTTTT	CASSWSGLNTGELFF
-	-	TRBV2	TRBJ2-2	TGTGCCAGCAGGGCCGACAGCACCGGGGAGCTGTTTTTT	CASRADSTGELFF
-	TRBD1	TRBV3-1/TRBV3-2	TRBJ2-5	TGTGCCAGCAGCCGCCCCGGGACAGTAGGGGAGACCCAGTACTTC	CASSRPGTVGETQYF
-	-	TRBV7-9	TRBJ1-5	TGTGCCAGCCCCCAAATGGGGCGGGGCAATCAGCCCCAGCATTTT	CASPQMGRGNQPQHF
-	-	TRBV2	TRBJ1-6	TGTGCCAGCGAAGGCGGCTCCTATAATTCACCCCTCCACTTT	CASEGGSYNSPLHF
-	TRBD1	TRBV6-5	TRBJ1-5	TGTGCCAGCAGCCATTACCAGGGGGACCAGCCCCAGCATTTT	CASSHYQGDQPQHF
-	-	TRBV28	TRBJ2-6	TGTGCCAGCAGTTCCCTCGGGTTCTCTGGGGCCAACGTCCTGACTTTC	CASSSLGFSGANVLTF
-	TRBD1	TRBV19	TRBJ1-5	TGTGCCAGTAAAAGGGGGCAGGGCAATCAGCCCCAGCATTTT	CASKRGQGNQPQHF
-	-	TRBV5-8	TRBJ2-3	TGTGCCAGCACCCCCGGGTGGGACTTCGGCACAGATACGCAGTATTTT	CASTPGWDFGTDTQYF
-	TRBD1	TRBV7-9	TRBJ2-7	TGTGCCAGCAGCGGTGGACAGGGGAACGAGCAGTACTTC	CASSGGQGNEQYF
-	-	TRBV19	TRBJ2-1	TGTGCCAGTAATCCTGGGGTAAGATACAATGAGCAGTTCTTC	CASNPGVRYNEQFF
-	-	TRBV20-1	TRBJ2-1	TGCAGTGCTAGTAAGGCCGGATACAATGAGCAGTTCTTC	CSASKAGYNEQFF
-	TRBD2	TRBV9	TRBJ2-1	TGTGCCAGCAGCCCACTAGCGGCAGATGGTGAGCAGTTCTTC	CASSPLAADGEQFF
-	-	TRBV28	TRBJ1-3	TGTGCCAGCGGGCGCCACTCTGGAAACACCATATATTTT	CASGRHSGNTIYF
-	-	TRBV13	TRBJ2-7	TGTGCCAGCAGATTCAGCGGCTCCTCCTACGAGCAGTACTTC	CASRFSGSSYEQYF
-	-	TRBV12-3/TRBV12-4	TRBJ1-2	TGTGCCAGCAGTTTAGGATCAGACAGAGGCTACACCTTC	CASSLGSDRGYTF
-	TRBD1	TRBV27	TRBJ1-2	TGTGCCAGCAGTTCATGGGACAGGGGGGCGTATGGCTACACCTTC	CASSSWDRGAYGYTF
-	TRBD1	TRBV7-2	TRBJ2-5	TGTGCCAGCAGTCGGGACAGCCAAGAGACCCAGTACTTC	CASSRDSQETQYF
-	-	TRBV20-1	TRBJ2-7	TGCAGTGCTAGAATCGGGGTCGAGCAGTACTTC	CSARIGVEQYF
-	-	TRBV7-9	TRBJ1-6	TGTGCCAGCAGCATAGACAGTAATAATTCACCCCTCCACTTT	CASSIDSNNSPLHF
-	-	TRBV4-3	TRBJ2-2	TGCGCCAGCAGCCAAGATCCGGGGTTAGGGGGACCGAACACCGGGGAGCTGTTTTTT	CASSQDPGLGGPNTGELFF
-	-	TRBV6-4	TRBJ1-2	TGTGCCAGCTGCCGGGGCCCTAAACCGAACTATGGCTACACCTTC	CASCRGPKPNYGYTF
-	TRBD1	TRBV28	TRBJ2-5	TGTGCCAGCAGTACCGGACAGGGAAAGACCCAGTACTTC	CASSTGQGKTQYF
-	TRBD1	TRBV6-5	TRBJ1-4	TGTGCCAGCAGATGGACAGGGGGCGATGAAAAACTGTTTTTT	CASRWTGGDEKLFF
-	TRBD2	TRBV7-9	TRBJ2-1	TGTGCCAGCAGCTTCGGGACTAGCGGTAATGAGCAGTTCTTC	CASSFGTSGNEQFF
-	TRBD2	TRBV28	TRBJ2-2	TGTGCCAGCAGTTTGATGGGTAGCGGGAGGGCCGGGGAGCTGTTTTTT	CASSLMGSGRAGELFF
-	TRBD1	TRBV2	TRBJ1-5	TGTGCCAGCAGGGGAGGACAGGGGGGTCAGCCCCAGCATTTT	CASRGGQGGQPQHF
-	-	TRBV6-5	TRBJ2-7	TGTGCCAGCAGTTACTCGAGAGGGCCTTACGAGCAGTACTTC	CASSYSRGPYEQYF
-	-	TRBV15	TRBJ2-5	TGTGCCACCAGCAGGGAGTGGACAGGGAAGGCGGGAGGGCCGGTAGAGACCCAGTACTTC	CATSREWTGKAGGPVETQYF
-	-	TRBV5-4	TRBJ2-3	TGTGCCAGCAGTGGACGGCCTGATACGCAGTATTTT	CASSGRPDTQYF
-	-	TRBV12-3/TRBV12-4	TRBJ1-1	TGTGCCAGCAGTTTCCCACACACTGAAGCTTTCTTT	CASSFPHTEAFF
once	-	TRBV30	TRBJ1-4	TGTGCCTGGAGTGCGCAGGGGTTGATTAGAGCTAATGAAAAACTGTTTTTT	CAWSAQGLIRANEKLFF
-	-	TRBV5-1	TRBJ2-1	TGCGCCAGCAGTCCCGGACCAAACAATGAGCAGTTCTTC	CASSPGPNNEQFF
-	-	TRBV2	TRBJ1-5	TGTGCCAGCAACTCACAGGATTATAGCAATCAGCCCCAGCATTTT	CASNSQDYSNQPQHF
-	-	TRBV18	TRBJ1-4	TGTGCCAGCTCACCACCGTCAGAAAATGAAAAACTGTTTTTT	CASSPPSENEKLFF
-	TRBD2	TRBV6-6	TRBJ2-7	TGTGCCAGCACCTCGGTAGCGGGAGGACGAGACGAGCAGTACTTC	CASTSVAGGRDEQYF
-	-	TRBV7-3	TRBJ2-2	TGTGCCAGCAGCTTCGGAAGGAGTACCGCCGGGGAGCTGTTTTTT	CASSFGRSTAGELFF
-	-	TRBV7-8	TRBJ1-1	TGTGCCAGCAGCCCCTGGGGTAGGGAAGCTTTCTTT	CASSPWGREAFF
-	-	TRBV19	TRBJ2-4	TGTGCCAGTAGTCTTACGACTATGACAGGAGAGGGCATTCAGTACTTC	CASSLTTMTGEGIQYF
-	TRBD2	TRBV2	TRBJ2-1	TGTGCCAGCAGTGAAGTTCGCGGGAGCTCCTACAATGAGCAGTTCTTC	CASSEVRGSSYNEQFF
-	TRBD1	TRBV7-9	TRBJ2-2	TGTGCCAGCAGCTCGCACAGGGGGAACACCGGGGAGCTGTTTTTT	CASSSHRGNTGELFF
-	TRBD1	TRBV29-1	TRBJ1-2	TGCAGCGTCTCAAGGGACAGGGGACGTGGCTACACCTTC	CSVSRDRGRGYTF
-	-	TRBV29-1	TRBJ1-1	TGCAGCGCCCAGGCATATATGAACACTGAAGCTTTCTTT	CSAQAYMNTEAFF
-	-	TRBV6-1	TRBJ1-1	TGTGCCAGCAGTGAATATGGATTTGGGGATTTTAACACTGAAGCTTTCTTT	CASSEYGFGDFNTEAFF
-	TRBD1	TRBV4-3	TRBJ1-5	TGCGCCAGCAGCCAAGATAGGACAGGAAATCAGCCCCAGCATTTT	CASSQDRTGNQPQHF
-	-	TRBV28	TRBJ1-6	TGTGCCAGCAACAGGGTGGATAATTCACCCCTCCACTTT	CASNRVDNSPLHF
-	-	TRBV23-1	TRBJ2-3	TGCGCCAGCTCCAGAGGGGGGGCCCCAAGAAGCACAGATACGCAGTATTTT	CASSRGGAPRSTDTQYF
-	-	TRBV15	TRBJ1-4	TGTGCCACCAGCAGAGATTTCAACCGCGGTGAAAAACTGTTTTTT	CATSRDFNRGEKLFF
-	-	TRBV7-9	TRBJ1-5	TGTGCCAGCAGCTTAGTCGGGGAGGGCCATCAGCCCCAGCATTTT	CASSLVGEGHQPQHF
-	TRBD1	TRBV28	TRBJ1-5	TGTGCCAGCAGTTTAAAGGACAGGGGGCTCAAGGGGAGCAATCAGCCCCAGCATTTT	CASSLKDRGLKGSNQPQHF
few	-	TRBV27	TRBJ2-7	TGTGCCAGCAGTATAACAGAGGACTACGAGCAGTACTTC	CASSITEDYEQYF
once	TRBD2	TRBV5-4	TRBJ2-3	TGTGCCAGCAGCTTGTTAGCGGGAGCCACAGATACGCAGTATTTT	CASSLLAGATDTQYF
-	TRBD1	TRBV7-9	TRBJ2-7	TGTGCCAGCAGCTTAATTGAGGGGGCGAACTACGAGCAGTACTTC	CASSLIEGANYEQYF
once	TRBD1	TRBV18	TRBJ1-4	TGTGCCAGCTCCCCTCGACAGGGGGCAACTAATGAAAAACTGTTTTTT	CASSPRQGATNEKLFF